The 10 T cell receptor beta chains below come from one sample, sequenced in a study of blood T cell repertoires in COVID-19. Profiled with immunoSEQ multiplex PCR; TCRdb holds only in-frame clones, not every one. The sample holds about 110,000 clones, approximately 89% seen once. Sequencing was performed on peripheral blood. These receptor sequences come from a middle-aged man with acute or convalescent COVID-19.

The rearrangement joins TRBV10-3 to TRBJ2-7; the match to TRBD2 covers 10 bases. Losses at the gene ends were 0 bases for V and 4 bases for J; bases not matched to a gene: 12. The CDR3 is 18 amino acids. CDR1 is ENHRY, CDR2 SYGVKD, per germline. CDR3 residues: CAISESVRASGSPYEQYF. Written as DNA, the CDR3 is TGTGCCATCAGTGAGTCGGTTCGGGCTAGCGGGAGCCCTTACGAGCAGTACTTC.

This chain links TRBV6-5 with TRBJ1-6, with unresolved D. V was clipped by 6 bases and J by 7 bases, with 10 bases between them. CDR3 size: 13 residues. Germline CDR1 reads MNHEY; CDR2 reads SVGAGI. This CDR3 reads CASSGFRNSPLHF. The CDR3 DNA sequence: TGTGCCAGCAGCGGGTTTAGGAATTCACCCCTCCACTTT.

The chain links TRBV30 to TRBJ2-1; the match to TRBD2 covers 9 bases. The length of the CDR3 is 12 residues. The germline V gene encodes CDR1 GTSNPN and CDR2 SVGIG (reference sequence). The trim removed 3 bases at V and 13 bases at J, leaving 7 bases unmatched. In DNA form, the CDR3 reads TGTGCCTGGAGCGGTAGCGGGAGTTACCAGTTCTTC. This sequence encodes CAWSGSGSYQFF.

The CDR3, as DNA: TGTGCCAGCAGCTACCTAGGGACAGAGGGTACAGATACGCAGTATTTT. This encodes CASSYLGTEGTDTQYF. The chain recombines TRBV6-5 with TRBJ2-3; the match to TRBD1 covers 7 bases. The CDR3 consists of 16 residues. After removal of 6 bases from V and 3 bases from J, the junction contained 12 bases not matched to a gene. Germline assignment: CDR1 MNHEY and CDR2 SVGAGI.

CDR3 protein: CASTRGPDEKLFF. The DNA of the CDR3 is TGTGCCAGCACCAGGGGTCCGGACGAAAAACTGTTTTTT. The rearrangement joins TRBV11-2 to TRBJ1-4; D is possibly TRBD1 (6 bases). CDR3 length: 13 residues. CDR1 is SGHAT, CDR2 FQNNGV, per germline. V lost 7 bases to trimming and J lost 8 bases, with 14 bases between them.

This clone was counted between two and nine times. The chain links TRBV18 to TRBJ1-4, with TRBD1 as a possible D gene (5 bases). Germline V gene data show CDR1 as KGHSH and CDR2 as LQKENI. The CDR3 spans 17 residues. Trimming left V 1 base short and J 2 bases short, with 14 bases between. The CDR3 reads CASSPRGSSVTNEKLFF. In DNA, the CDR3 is TGTGCCAGCTCACCACGGGGCTCCTCCGTTACTAATGAAAAACTGTTTTTT.

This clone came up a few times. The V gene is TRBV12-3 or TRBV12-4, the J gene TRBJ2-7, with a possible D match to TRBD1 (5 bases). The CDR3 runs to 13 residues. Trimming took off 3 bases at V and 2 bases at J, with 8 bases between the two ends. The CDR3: CASSLTETYEQYF. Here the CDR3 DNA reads TGTGCCAGCAGTTTGACAGAGACCTACGAGCAGTACTTC.

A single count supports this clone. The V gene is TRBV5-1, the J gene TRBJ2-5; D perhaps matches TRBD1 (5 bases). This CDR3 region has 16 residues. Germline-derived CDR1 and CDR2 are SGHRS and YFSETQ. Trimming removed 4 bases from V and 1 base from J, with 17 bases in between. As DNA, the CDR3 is TGCGCCAGCAGCCACGACAGCGATGCTCCCCAAGAGACCCAGTACTTC. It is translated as CASSHDSDAPQETQYF. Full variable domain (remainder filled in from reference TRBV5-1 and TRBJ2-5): KAGVTQTPRYLIKTRGQQVTLSCSPISGHRSVSWYQQTPGQGLQFLFEYFSETQRNKGNFPGRFSGRQFSNSRSEMNVSTLELGDSALYLCASSHDSDAPQETQYFGPGTRLLVL.

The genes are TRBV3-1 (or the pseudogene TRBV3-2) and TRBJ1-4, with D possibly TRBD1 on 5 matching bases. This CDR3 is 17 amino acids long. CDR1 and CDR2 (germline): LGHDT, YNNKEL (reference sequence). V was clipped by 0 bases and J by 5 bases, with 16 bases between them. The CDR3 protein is CASSQDRGKGWNEKLFF. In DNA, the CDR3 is TGTGCCAGCAGCCAAGATCGTGGGAAGGGGTGGAATGAAAAACTGTTTTTT.

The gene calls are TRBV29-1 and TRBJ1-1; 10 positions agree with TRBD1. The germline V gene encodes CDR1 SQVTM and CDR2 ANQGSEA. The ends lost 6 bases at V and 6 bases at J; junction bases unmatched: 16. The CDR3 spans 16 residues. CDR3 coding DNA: TGCAGCGTGACAGGGGGCGCTTCGTTCGGGGGCCCTGAAGCTTTCTTT. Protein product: CSVTGGASFGGPEAFF.